The rows below give T cell receptor beta chains drawn from one sample of a study of blood T cell repertoires in COVID-19. Produced via immunoSEQ multiplex PCR; TCRdb's table is partial and in-frame only. This table has about 120,000 clones, about 87% appearing once. Sequenced material: peripheral blood. These receptor sequences come from a woman aged 50 to 65 with acute or convalescent COVID-19. The CDR3 runs from the conserved cysteine through the conserved F or W. D genes are given only for firm matches. For some rows the clone size is stated as once, few or many, or as a class when expanded; others skip it.

v_gene	abundance	d_gene	len	j_gene	CDR3aa	CDR3nt
TRBV27	NA	TRBD1	15	TRBJ1-2	CASSTGTAYHYGYTF	TGTGCCAGCAGTACGGGGACAGCTTACCACTATGGCTACACCTTC
TRBV3-1/TRBV3-2	once	NA	17	TRBJ2-5	CASSQGFRDSYQETQYF	TGTGCCAGCAGCCAAGGGTTCCGCGACAGCTACCAAGAGACCCAGTACTTC
TRBV5-4	NA	TRBD1	14	TRBJ2-5	CASSKGQGSETQYF	TGTGCCAGCAGCAAGGGACAGGGCAGCGAGACCCAGTACTTC
TRBV5-1	NA	TRBD1	15	TRBJ2-2	CASSLAGTATGELFF	TGCGCCAGCAGCTTGGCCGGGACAGCCACCGGGGAGCTGTTTTTT
TRBV19	NA	TRBD1	14	TRBJ1-3	CASNQGAPGNTIYF	TGTGCCAGTAACCAGGGGGCCCCTGGAAACACCATATATTTT
TRBV9	NA	TRBD1	15	TRBJ1-2	CASSVDTGGNYGYTF	TGTGCCAGCAGCGTAGATACAGGGGGTAACTATGGCTACACCTTC
TRBV5-1	NA	TRBD1	15	TRBJ1-6	CASSSSGTANSPLHF	TGCGCCAGCAGCTCTTCCGGGACAGCTAATTCACCCCTCCACTTT
TRBV6-5	NA	TRBD1	15	TRBJ1-2	CASSSAGTGAYGYTF	TGTGCCAGCAGTTCAGCCGGGACAGGGGCCTATGGCTACACCTTC
TRBV12-3/TRBV12-4	NA	TRBD1	13	TRBJ1-5	CASSGTGQQPQHF	TGTGCCAGCAGCGGGACAGGGCAACAGCCCCAGCATTTT
TRBV6-1	NA	TRBD1	18	TRBJ2-2	CASSARGWDRGGGGELFF	TGTGCCAGCAGTGCCCGAGGCTGGGACAGGGGTGGAGGCGGGGAGCTGTTTTTT
TRBV30	NA	NA	14	TRBJ1-3	CAWGRAGSGNTIYF	TGTGCCTGGGGACGGGCGGGATCTGGAAACACCATATATTTT
TRBV1	NA	NA	18	TRBJ2-7	CTSSQDLMAGGPNYEQYF	TGCACCAGCAGCCAAGATTTGATGGCGGGAGGGCCTAATTACGAGCAGTACTTC
TRBV19	NA	NA	15	TRBJ1-1	CASEEGGGMNTEAFF	TGTGCCAGTGAGGAAGGGGGTGGGATGAACACTGAAGCTTTCTTT
TRBV29-1	NA	TRBD1	15	TRBJ2-7	CSVEAGTGGAYEQYF	TGCAGCGTTGAGGCCGGGACAGGGGGAGCCTACGAGCAGTACTTC
TRBV24-1	NA	TRBD1	15	TRBJ1-2	CATSEEGAGRGGYTF	TGTGCCACCAGTGAGGAGGGGGCAGGACGTGGTGGCTACACCTTC